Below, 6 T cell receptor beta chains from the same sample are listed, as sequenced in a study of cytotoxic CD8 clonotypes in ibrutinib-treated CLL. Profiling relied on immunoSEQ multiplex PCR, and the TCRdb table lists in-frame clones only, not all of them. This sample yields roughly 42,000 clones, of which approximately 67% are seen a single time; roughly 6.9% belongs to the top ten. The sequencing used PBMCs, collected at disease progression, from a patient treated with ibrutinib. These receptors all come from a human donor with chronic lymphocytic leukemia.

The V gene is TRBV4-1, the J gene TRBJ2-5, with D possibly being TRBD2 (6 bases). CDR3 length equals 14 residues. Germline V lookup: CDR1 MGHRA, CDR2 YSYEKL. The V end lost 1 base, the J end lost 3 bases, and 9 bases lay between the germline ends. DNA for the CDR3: TGCGCCAGCAGCCAAGGGCCGGGAGAAGAGACCCAGTACTTC. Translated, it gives CASSQGPGEETQYF.

The DNA of the CDR3 is TGCGCCAGCAGCTTGGTTGGACAGGGGGCTACGGAGACCCAGTACTTC. The encoded protein is CASSLVGQGATETQYF. The chain links TRBV5-1 to TRBJ2-5; 11 bases map to TRBD1. The J segment lost 5 bases and the V segment lost 0 bases, leaving 6 bases of the junction unmatched. Germline V gene sequence: CDR1 SGHRS, CDR2 YFSETQ. CDR3 length: 16 residues.

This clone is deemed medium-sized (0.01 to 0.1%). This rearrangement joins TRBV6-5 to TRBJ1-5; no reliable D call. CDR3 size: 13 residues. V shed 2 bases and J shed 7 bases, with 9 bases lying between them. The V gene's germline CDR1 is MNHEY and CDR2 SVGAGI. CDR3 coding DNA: TGTGCCAGCAGTTACAGGGTGAAACAGCCCCAGCATTTT. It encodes CASSYRVKQPQHF.

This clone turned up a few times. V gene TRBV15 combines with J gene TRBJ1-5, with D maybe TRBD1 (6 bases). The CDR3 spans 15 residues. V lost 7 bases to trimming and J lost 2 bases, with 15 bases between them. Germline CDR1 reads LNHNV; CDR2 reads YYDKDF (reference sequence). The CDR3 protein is CATKMGGGGNQPQHF. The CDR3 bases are TGTGCCACCAAAATGGGGGGCGGGGGCAATCAGCCCCAGCATTTT.

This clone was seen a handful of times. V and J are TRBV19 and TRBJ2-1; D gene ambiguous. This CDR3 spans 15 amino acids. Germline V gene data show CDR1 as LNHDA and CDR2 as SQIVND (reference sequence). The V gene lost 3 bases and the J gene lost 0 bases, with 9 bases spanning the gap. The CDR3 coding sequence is TGTGCCAGTAGTATGTTCCAGGCCTCCTACAATGAGCAGTTCTTC. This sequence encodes CASSMFQASYNEQFF.

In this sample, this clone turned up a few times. As DNA, the CDR3 is TGTGCCAGCAGACGGACAGGAGGCAATGAGCAGTTCTTC. Protein product: CASRRTGGNEQFF. This chain connects TRBV7-9 to TRBJ2-1; 7 positions match TRBD1. The CDR3 length is 13 residues. Trimming cost V 6 bases and J 6 bases; bases outside gene matches: 5. Germline assignment: CDR1 SEHNR and CDR2 FQNEAQ (reference sequence).